This T cell receptor (beta chain) was observed in a study of CD4 T cells in relation to SARS-CoV-2 and coronaviruses. Produced via immunoSEQ multiplex PCR; TCRdb's table is partial and in-frame only. The repertoire consists of 68,000 or so clones, with 85% to 95% occurring once and the leading ten covering approximately 0.21%. Before the COVID-19 pandemic, during about 2011-2019, CD4+ T cells were taken from unexposed donors. Germline values: CDR1 ENHRY, CDR2 SYGVKD. V trimming: 6 bases; J trimming: 6 bases; junction bases outside the gene matches: 3. The CDR3 covers 13 residues. The chain employs TRBV10-3 and TRBJ1-2; 11 nucleotides agree with TRBD1. The material sequenced was naive CD4+ T cells from PBMCs. The sample's subset: naive CD4+ T cells isolated by negative enrichment. This clonotype originated in a human donor in good health. Here the CDR3 DNA reads TGTGCCATCAGACGGACAGGGGGCAATGGCTACACCTTC. It codes for CAIRRTGGNGYTF.